This T cell receptor (beta chain) came from a study of blood T cell repertoires in COVID-19. About the research overall: Specimens from acute and convalescent COVID-19 originated in the United States, Italy and Spain. T cells, B-cell-depleted T cells, or PBMCs provided the cDNA or gDNA that served as material.

How the authors handled the data: Reference gene primer amplification gave nucleated cell count estimates. The assay was immunoSEQ multiplex PCR, and TCRdb's table has in-frame clones only and misses some. V and J calls and clone size are as listed in that table; D and trimming were resolved from the DNA. The repertoire holds 250,000 or so clones, with around four fifths as singletons. Sequenced input: peripheral blood. The source is a man aged 55-75 years with acute or convalescent COVID-19.

In DNA form, the CDR3 reads TGTGCCAGCAGTGACGCGGAGACTAGCACAGATACGCAGTATTTT. It encodes CASSDAETSTDTQYF. The V and J genes are TRBV6-4 and TRBJ2-3; D not certain. This CDR3 is 15 amino acids long. V lost 2 bases, J lost 0 bases, and 9 bases lay in between. CDR1 and CDR2 (germline): MRHNA, SNTAGT.